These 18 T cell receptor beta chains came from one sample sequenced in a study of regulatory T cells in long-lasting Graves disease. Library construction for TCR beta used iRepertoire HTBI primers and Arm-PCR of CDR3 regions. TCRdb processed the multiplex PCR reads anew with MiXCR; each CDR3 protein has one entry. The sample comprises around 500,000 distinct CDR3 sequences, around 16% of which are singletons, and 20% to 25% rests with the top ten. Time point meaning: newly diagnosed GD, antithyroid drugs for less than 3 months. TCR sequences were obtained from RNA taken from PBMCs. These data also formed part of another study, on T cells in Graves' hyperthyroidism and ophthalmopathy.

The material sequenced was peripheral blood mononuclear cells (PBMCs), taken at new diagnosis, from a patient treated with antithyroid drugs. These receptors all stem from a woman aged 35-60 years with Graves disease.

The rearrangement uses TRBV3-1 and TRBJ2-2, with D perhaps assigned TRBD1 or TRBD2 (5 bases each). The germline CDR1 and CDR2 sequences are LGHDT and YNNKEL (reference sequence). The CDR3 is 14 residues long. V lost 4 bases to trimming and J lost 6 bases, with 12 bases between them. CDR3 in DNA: TGTGCCAGCAGCCCCCAGTGGGGGTCCGGGGAGCTGTTTTTT. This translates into CASSPQWGSGELFF. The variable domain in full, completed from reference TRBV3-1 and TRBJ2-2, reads DTAVSQTPKYLVTQMGNDKSIKCEQNLGHDTMYWYKQDSKKFLKIMFSYNNKELIINETVPNRFSPKSPDKAHLNLHINSLELGDSAVYFCASSPQWGSGELFFGEGSRLTVL.

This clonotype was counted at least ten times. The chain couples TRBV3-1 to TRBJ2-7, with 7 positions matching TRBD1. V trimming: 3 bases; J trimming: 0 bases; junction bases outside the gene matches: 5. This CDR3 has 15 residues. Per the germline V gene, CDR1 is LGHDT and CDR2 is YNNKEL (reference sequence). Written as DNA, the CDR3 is TGTGCCAGCAGCCAGGCAACAGGGGCCTCCTACGAGCAGTACTTC. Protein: CASSQATGASYEQYF.

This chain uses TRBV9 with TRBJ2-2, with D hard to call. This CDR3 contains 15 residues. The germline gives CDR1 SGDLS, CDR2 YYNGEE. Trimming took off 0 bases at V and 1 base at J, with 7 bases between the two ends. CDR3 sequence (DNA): TGTGCCAGCAGCGTAGAGTCGGGGAACACCGGGGAGCTGTTTTTT. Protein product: CASSVESGNTGELFF.

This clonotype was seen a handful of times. This CDR3 reads CASRRQGVETQYF. The CDR3, as DNA: TGTGCCAGCCGCCGACAGGGTGTGGAGACCCAGTACTTC. The V gene is TRBV3-1, the J gene TRBJ2-5, with 7 nucleotides matching TRBD1. The V gene's germline CDR1 is LGHDT and CDR2 YNNKEL (reference sequence). The V gene end was trimmed by 8 bases and the J gene end by 5 bases; junction bases not matched to a gene: 8. This CDR3 comprises 13 residues.

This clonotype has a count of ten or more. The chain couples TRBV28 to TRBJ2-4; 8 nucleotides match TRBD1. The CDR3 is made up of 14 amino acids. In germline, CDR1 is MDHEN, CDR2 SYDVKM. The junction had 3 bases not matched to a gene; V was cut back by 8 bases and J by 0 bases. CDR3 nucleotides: TGTGCCAGCCAGGGACAGGTAGCCAAAAACATTCAGTACTTC. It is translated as CASQGQVAKNIQYF.

CDR3 amino acids: CASSYSAEGNTIYF. CDR3 in DNA: TGTGCCAGCAGTTACTCAGCCGAGGGAAACACCATATATTTT. The chain has TRBV6-5 and TRBJ1-3; D ambiguous. V dropped 0 bases and J dropped 4 bases, with 7 bases sitting between them. This CDR3 contains 14 residues. CDR1 and CDR2 (germline): MNHEY, SVGAGI.

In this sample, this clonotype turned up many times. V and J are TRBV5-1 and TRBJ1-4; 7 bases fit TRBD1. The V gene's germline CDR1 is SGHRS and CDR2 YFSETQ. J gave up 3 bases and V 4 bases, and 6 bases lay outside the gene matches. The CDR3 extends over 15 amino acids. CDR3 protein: CASSGAGQSNEKLFF. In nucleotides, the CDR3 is TGCGCCAGCAGCGGAGCGGGACAGTCTAATGAAAAACTGTTTTTT.

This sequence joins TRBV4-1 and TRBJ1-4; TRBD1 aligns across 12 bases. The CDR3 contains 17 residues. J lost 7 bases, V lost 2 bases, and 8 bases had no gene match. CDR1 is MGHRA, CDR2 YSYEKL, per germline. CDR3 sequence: CASSQWDRGQVGEKLFF. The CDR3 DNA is TGCGCCAGCAGCCAATGGGACAGGGGGCAGGTTGGTGAAAAACTGTTTTTT.

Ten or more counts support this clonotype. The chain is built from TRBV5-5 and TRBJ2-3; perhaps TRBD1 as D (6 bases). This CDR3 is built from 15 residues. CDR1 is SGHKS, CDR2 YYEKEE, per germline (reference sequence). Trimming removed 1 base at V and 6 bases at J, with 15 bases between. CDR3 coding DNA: TGTGCCAGCAGCTTGATGGGACAAAGGGCGGATACGCAGTATTTT. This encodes CASSLMGQRADTQYF.

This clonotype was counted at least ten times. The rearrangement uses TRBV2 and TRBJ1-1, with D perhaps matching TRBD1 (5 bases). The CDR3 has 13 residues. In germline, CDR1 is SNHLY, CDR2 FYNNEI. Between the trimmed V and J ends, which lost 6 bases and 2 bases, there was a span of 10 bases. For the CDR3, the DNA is TGTGCCAGCAGAGCCGGGGGAAACACTGAAGCTTTCTTT. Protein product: CASRAGGNTEAFF.

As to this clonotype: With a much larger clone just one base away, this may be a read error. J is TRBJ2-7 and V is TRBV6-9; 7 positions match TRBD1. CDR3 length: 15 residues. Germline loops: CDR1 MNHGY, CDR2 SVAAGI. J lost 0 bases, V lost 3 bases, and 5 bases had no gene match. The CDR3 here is CASSYSQGVSYEQYF. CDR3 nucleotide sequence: TGTGCCAGCAGTTACTCTCAGGGGGTCTCCTACGAGCAGTACTTC.

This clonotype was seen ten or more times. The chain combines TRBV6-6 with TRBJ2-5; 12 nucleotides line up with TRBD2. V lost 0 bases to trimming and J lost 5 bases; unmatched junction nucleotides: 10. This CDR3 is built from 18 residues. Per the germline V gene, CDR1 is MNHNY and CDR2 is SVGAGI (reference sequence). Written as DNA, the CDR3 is TGTGCCAGCAGTTACTCGTCCTCTAGCGGGGGGGCTCGGGAGACCCAGTACTTC. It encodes CASSYSSSSGGARETQYF.

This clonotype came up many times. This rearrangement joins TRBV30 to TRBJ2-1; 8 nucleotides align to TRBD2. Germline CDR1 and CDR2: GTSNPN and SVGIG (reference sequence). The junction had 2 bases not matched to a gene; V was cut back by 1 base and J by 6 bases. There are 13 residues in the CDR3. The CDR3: CAWSAGGLNEQFF. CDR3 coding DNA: TGTGCCTGGAGTGCGGGGGGGCTCAATGAGCAGTTCTTC.

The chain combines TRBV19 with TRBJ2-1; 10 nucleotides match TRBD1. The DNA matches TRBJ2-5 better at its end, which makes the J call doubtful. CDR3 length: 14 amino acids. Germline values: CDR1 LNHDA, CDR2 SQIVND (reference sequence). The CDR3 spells CASSAGQGLETQYF. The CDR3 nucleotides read TGTGCCAGTAGTGCGGGACAGGGGTTGGAGACCCAGTACTTC.

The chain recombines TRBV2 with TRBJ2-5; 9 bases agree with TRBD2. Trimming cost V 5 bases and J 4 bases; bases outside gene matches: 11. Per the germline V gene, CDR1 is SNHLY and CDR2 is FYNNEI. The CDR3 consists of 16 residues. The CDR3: CASSYSTSGRGETQYF. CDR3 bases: TGTGCCAGCAGTTACTCGACTAGCGGTCGCGGAGAGACCCAGTACTTC.

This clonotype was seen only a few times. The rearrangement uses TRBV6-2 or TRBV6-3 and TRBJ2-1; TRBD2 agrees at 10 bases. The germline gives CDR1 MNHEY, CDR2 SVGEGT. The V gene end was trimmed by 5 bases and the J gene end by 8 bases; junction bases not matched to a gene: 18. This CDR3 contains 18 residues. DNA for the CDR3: TGTGCCAGCAGTACAGCGGGGGGGTTGGGACCGGGAATTGATGAGCAGTTCTTC. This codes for CASSTAGGLGPGIDEQFF.

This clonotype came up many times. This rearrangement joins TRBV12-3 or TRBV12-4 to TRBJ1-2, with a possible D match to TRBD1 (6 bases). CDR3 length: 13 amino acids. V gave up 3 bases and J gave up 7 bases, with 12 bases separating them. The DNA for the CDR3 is TGTGCCAGCAGTTTGACAGGTGCCGGTGGCTACACCTTC. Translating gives CASSLTGAGGYTF.

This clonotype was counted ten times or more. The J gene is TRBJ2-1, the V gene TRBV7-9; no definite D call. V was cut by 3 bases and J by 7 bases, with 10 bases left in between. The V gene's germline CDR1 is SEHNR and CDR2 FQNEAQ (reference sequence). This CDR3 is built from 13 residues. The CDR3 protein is CASSFSSQNEQFF. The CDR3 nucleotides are TGTGCCAGCAGCTTCTCCTCCCAGAATGAGCAGTTCTTC.